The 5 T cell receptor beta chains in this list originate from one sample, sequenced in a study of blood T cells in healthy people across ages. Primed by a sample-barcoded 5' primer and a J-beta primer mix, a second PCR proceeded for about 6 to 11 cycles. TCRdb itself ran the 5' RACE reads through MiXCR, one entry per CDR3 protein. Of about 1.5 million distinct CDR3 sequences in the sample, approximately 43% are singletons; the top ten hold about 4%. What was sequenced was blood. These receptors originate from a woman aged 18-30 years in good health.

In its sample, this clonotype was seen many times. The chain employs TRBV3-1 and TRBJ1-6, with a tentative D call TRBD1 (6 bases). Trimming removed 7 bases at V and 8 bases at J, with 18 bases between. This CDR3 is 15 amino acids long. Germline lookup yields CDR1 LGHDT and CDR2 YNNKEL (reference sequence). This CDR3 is CASNQGGYRDSPLHF. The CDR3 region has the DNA TGTGCCAGCAATCAAGGGGGTTATCGGGATTCACCCCTCCACTTT.

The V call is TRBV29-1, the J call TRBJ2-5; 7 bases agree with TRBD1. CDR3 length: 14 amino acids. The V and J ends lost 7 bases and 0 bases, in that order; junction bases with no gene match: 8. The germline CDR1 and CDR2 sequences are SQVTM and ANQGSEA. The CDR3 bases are TGCAGCGCCCTGGGACAGTGGTACCAAGAGACCCAGTACTTC. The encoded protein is CSALGQWYQETQYF.

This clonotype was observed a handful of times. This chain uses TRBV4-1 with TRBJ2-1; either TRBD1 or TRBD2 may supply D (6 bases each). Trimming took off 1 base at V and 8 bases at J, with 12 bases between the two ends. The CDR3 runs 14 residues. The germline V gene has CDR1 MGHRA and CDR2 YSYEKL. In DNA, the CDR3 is TGCGCCAGCAGCCAAGTTGGGGGGCGCGATGAGCAGTTCTTC. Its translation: CASSQVGGRDEQFF.

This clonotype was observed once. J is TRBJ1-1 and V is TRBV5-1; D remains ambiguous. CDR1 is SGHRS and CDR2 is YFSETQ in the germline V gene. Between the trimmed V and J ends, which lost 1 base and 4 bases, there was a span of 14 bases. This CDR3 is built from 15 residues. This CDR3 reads CASSLLDGGGTEAFF. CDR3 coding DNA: TGCGCCAGCAGCTTGTTGGACGGAGGCGGCACTGAAGCTTTCTTT.

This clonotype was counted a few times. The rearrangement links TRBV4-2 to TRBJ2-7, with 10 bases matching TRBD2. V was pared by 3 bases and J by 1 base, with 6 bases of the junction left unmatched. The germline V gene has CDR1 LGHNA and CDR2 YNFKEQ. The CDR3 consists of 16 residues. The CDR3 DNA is TGTGCCAGCAGCCATTCGGTACTAGCGGGGTCCTACGAGCAGTACTTC. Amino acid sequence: CASSHSVLAGSYEQYF.